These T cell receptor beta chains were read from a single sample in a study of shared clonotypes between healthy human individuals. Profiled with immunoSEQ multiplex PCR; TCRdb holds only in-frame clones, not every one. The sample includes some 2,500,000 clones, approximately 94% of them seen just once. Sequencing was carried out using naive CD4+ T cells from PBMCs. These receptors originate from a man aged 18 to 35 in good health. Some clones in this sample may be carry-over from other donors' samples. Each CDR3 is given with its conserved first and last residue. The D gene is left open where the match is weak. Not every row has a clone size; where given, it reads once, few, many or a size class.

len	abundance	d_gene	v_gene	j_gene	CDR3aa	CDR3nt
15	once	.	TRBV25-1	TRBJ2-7	CASSEGKLGRYEQYF	TGTGCCAGCAGTGAAGGGAAACTGGGACGATACGAGCAGTACTTC
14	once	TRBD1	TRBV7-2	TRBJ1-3	CASSQGGSGNTIYF	TGTGCCAGCAGCCAGGGGGGGTCCGGAAACACCATATATTTT
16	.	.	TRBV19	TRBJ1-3	CASSNRVTPSGNTIYF	TGTGCCAGTAGTAACCGGGTGACTCCCTCTGGAAACACCATATATTTT
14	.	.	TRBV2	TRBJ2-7	CASRGNSLSYEQYF	TGTGCCAGCAGGGGCAATAGTCTCTCCTACGAGCAGTACTTC
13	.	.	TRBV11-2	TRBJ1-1	CASSPSAVAEAFF	TGTGCCAGCAGTCCCAGTGCGGTCGCTGAAGCTTTCTTT
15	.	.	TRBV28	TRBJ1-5	CASSLWGAGDQPQHF	TGTGCCAGCAGTTTATGGGGGGCAGGTGATCAGCCCCAGCATTTT
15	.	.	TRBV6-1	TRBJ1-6	CASTFGRSYNSPLHF	TGTGCCAGCACCTTCGGTCGCTCCTATAATTCACCCCTCCACTTT
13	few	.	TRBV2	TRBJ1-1	CASSDGPNTEAFF	TGTGCCAGCAGTGATGGCCCGAACACTGAAGCTTTCTTT
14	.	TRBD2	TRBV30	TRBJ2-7	CAGNQAGLAGEQYF	TGTGCCGGAAATCAAGCAGGACTAGCGGGGGAGCAGTACTTC
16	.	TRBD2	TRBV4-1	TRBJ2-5	CASSHELAGEWETQYF	TGCGCCAGCAGCCACGAACTAGCGGGAGAATGGGAGACCCAGTACTTC
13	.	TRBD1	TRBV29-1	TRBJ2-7	CSVARQGSYEQYF	TGCAGCGTCGCCCGACAGGGATCCTACGAGCAGTACTTC
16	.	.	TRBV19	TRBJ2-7	CASSTGRPITEGEQYF	TGTGCCAGTAGTACCGGCAGGCCGATAACTGAGGGCGAGCAGTACTTC
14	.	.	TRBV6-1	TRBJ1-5	CASSERNRDQPQHF	TGTGCCAGCAGTGAAAGAAACAGGGATCAGCCCCAGCATTTT
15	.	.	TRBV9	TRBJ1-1	CASSAPWGGGTEAFF	TGTGCCAGCAGCGCCCCCTGGGGGGGCGGCACTGAAGCTTTCTTT
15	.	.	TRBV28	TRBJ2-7	CASSISTAFSYEQYF	TGTGCCAGCAGTATATCGACGGCATTCTCCTACGAGCAGTACTTC
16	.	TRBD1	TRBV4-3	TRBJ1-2	CASSQEGTGGNYGYTF	TGCGCCAGCAGCCAAGAAGGGACAGGGGGCAACTATGGCTACACCTTC
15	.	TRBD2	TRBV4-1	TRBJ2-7	CASSQASSGTYEQYF	TGCGCCAGCAGCCAGGCCTCTAGCGGCACTTACGAGCAGTACTTC
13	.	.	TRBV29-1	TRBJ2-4	CSVESRGADIQYF	TGCAGCGTTGAGTCACGGGGGGCTGACATTCAGTACTTC
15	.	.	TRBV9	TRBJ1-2	CASSVDSVANYGYTF	TGTGCCAGCAGCGTAGACTCGGTAGCTAACTATGGCTACACCTTC
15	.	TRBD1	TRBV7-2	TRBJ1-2	CASSPTTGGVYGYTF	TGTGCCAGCAGCCCAACGACAGGGGGCGTCTATGGCTACACCTTC
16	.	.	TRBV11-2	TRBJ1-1	CASSFRWQFMNTEAFF	TGTGCCAGCAGCTTCCGGTGGCAGTTCATGAACACTGAAGCTTTCTTT
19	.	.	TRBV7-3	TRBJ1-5	CASSGLLGSPNESNQPQHF	TGTGCCAGCAGCGGACTCTTGGGATCCCCAAATGAAAGCAATCAGCCCCAGCATTTT
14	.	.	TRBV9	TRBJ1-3	CASSVDRSGNTIYF	TGTGCCAGCAGCGTAGACAGGTCTGGAAACACCATATATTTT
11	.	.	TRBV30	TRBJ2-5	CVVGLGETQYF	TGTGTGGTGGGGCTCGGAGAGACCCAGTACTTC
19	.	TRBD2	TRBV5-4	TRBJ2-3	CASSLDRGGFAGITDTQYF	TGTGCCAGCAGCTTGGATCGGGGGGGCTTCGCGGGAATCACAGATACACAGTATTTT
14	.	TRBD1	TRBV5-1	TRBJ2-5	CASSVLRGQETQYF	TGCGCCAGCAGCGTGCTCAGGGGGCAGGAGACCCAGTACTTC
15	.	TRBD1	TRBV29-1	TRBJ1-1	CSVSVDGQENTEAFF	TGCAGCGTTTCCGTCGACGGACAGGAGAACACTGAAGCTTTCTTT
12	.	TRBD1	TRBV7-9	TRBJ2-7	CASRDRGNEQYF	TGTGCCAGCCGGGACAGGGGTAACGAGCAGTACTTC
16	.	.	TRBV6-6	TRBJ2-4	CASSQGNGGTKNIQYF	TGTGCCAGCAGCCAAGGCAATGGCGGGACCAAAAACATTCAGTACTTC
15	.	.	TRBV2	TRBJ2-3	CASSAGRPSTDTQYF	TGTGCCAGCAGTGCGGGCAGACCTAGCACAGATACGCAGTATTTT
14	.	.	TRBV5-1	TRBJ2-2	CASSAGQITGELFF	TGCGCCAGCAGCGCGGGACAGATCACCGGGGAGCTGTTTTTT
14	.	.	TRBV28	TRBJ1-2	CASSFSSGGYGYTF	TGTGCCAGCAGTTTCTCGAGTGGGGGCTATGGCTACACCTTC
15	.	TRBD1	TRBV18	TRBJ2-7	CASSPGDRGRDEQYF	TGTGCCAGCTCACCAGGGGACAGAGGCCGCGACGAGCAGTACTTC
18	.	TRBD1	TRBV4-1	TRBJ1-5	CASSQARTGDNSNQPQHF	TGCGCCAGCAGCCAAGCCAGGACAGGGGATAATAGCAATCAGCCCCAGCATTTT
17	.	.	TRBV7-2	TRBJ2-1	CASSLAGGALAYNEQFF	TGTGCCAGCAGCTTAGCGGGAGGTGCTCTGGCGTACAATGAGCAGTTCTTC
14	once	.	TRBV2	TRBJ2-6	CASSEDSGANVLTF	TGTGCCAGCAGTGAGGACTCTGGGGCCAACGTCCTGACTTTC
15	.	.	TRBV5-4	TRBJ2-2	CASSLDAGISGELFF	TGTGCCAGCAGCTTGGACGCGGGGATCTCCGGGGAGCTGTTTTTT
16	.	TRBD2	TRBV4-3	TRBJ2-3	CASSQDLREWLDTQYF	TGCGCCAGCAGCCAAGATTTGCGGGAGTGGTTAGATACGCAGTATTTT
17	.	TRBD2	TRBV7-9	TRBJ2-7	CASSLWPGRVHLRKQYF	TGTGCCAGCAGCTTATGGCCTGGGAGGGTGCACCTACGGAAGCAGTACTTC
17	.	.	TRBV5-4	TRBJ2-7	CASSLGRGGPSSYEQYF	TGTGCCAGCAGCTTGGGGCGCGGGGGCCCCAGCTCCTACGAGCAGTACTTC
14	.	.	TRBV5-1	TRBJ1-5	CASSLEINGEPQHF	TGCGCCAGCAGCTTGGAAATCAACGGGGAGCCCCAGCATTTT
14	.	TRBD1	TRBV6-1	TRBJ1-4	CASSEGTVNEKLFF	TGTGCCAGCAGCGAAGGGACAGTTAATGAAAAACTGTTTTTT
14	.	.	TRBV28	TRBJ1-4	CASINGGIGEKLFF	TGTGCCAGCATCAATGGGGGAATTGGGGAAAAACTGTTTTTT
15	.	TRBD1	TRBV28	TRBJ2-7	CASSETGTGSYEQYF	TGTGCCAGCAGCGAAACCGGGACAGGTTCCTACGAGCAGTACTTC
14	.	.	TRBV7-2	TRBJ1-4	CASSLVAWNEKLFF	TGTGCCAGCAGCTTAGTGGCCTGGAATGAAAAACTGTTTTTT
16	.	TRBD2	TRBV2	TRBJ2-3	CASNAGTSGRTDTQYF	TGTGCCAGCAACGCCGGGACTAGCGGCCGAACAGATACGCAGTATTTT
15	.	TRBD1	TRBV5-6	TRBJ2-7	CASSSPGQNAYEQYF	TGTGCCAGCAGCTCCCCGGGACAGAATGCCTACGAGCAGTACTTC
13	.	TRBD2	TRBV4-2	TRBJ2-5	CASSLSGRGEQYF	TGTGCCAGCAGCCTAAGCGGGAGAGGGGAGCAGTACTTC